This T cell receptor beta chain was recorded in a study of T cell repertoires in cytomegalovirus infection. TCRdb re-called the reads with MiXCR, one entry per CDR3 protein. This table holds about 310,000 distinct CDR3 sequences, roughly 15% found once. The CDR3 contains 13 residues. Trimming stripped 7 bases from V and 9 bases from J, with 13 bases between. A few counts support this clonotype. The specimen was PBMCs. The rearrangement links TRBV12-3 or TRBV12-4 to TRBJ1-6; no clear D. The sequence was obtained from a human donor in good health (CMV status not recorded). Some clones in this sample may be carry-over from other donors' samples. The CDR3, as DNA: TGTGCCAGCACCGATACGTACGGTTCACCCCTCCACTTT. It is translated as CASTDTYGSPLHF.